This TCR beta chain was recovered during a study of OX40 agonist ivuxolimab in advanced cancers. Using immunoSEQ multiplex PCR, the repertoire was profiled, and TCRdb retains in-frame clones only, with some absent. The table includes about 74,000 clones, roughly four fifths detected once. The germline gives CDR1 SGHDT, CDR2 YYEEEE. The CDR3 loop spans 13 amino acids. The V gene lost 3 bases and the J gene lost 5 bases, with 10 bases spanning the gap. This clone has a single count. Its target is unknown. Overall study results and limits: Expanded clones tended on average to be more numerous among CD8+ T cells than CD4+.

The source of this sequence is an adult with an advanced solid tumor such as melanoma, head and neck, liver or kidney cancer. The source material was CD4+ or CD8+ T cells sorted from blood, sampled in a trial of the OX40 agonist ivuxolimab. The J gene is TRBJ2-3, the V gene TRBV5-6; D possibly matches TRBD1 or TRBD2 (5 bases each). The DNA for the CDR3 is TGTGCCAGCAGCTACCGGGGCAGAGATACGCAGTATTTT. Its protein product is CASSYRGRDTQYF.